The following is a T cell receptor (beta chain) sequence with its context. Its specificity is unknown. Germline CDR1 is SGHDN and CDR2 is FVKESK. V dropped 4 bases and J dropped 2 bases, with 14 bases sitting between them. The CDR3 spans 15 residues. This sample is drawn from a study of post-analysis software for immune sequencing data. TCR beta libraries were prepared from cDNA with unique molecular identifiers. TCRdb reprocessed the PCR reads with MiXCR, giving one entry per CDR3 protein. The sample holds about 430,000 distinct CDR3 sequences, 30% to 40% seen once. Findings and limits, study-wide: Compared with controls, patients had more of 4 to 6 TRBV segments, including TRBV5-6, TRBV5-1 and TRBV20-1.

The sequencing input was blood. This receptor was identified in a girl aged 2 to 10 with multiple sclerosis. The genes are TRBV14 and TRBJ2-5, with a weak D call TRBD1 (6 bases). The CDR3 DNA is TGTGCCAGCAGCCTCGTGACAGGTTGGCAAGAGACCCAGTACTTC. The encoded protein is CASSLVTGWQETQYF.